This T cell receptor beta chain comes out of a study of T cells after yellow fever vaccination (dated by TCRdb to between 2018 and 2020). Notes on the research overall: The SMART-Seq v4 Ultra Low Input RNA kit was used to prepare libraries from fractions with low cell numbers. To follow T-cell clones before and after both primary and booster YFV17D yellow fever vaccination, bulk TCR alpha and beta repertoires underwent longitudinal sequencing. Two healthy male donors, one aged 18 to 30 and one aged 30 to 40 years, made up the cohort. Bulk PBMC replicates and cell subsets were isolated from blood drawn at multiple timepoints before and after both primary and secondary immunization. Overall results and qualifications from the work: A small share of clonotypes occurred in both CD4 and CD8 compartments, likely arising from convergent recombination. After the booster, most of the clones that had expanded following primary vaccination were detected again (around 97% of CD4 and around 90% of CD8), which suggests that memory was broadly maintained. The study included only a couple of donors, which limits how far the findings can be generalized. Compared with the primary T-cell response, the secondary T-cell response was weaker but faster, peaking on day 5 rather than day 15. Because abundant contaminating clonotypes from the bulk population could be contained in FACS-sorted repertoires, computational filtering was required.

The intended sense of this specimen's treatment or condition label: live attenuated yellow fever vaccine strain. Two biological replicates of bulk PBMCs were collected at each blood-draw timepoint. PBMCs were isolated from peripheral blood using a standard Ficoll-Paque protocol. TriZol was used to extract RNA from bulk PBMCs, from CD4 and CD8 fractions, and from dextramer-positive and dextramer-negative fractions. This clonotype was observed at least ten times. It has no known antigen specificity. No clone much larger than this one lies a single base away; base qualities are absent. V lost 2 bases and J lost 7 bases, and the count of bases not matched to a germline gene is 4. Measured from the cysteine to the phenylalanine, the CDR3 is 15 residues long. CDR3 DNA only is kept here, 45 bases in frame from base 1. These reads were obtained on an Illumina NovaSeq 6000. Synthesis of TCR cDNA relied on 5'RACE template switching, a step that introduced a universal primer site along with unique molecular identifiers. Priming for cDNA synthesis came from both the TCR alpha and TCR beta constant segments. Two PCR steps were used to amplify libraries, with sample barcodes and sequencing adapters being added in the second step. Sequencing of libraries was done on Illumina HiSeq 2500 (2x100 bp) or NovaSeq (2x150 bp). As for how the authors treated the data: Demultiplexing of reads and collapsing into UMI consensus sequences were performed with MIGEC, and V(D)J alignment was carried out with MiXCR. Vaccine-responding clonotypes were identified with edgeR using replicate PBMC samples, with FDR below 0.01 and a log2 fold change above 5 up to day 15 being required. Bulk clonotypes were assigned CD4 or CD8 identity according to which sequenced CD4 or CD8 repertoire held them at higher abundance. The public reads were quality trimmed at Q25 with fastp and then assembled into clones with MiXCR by TCRdb, keeping productive beta chains. Records with the same CDR3 protein are collapsed into one entry carrying the most frequent genes and DNA. TCRdb's processing, not the authors' own work, is the source of the V and J calls. The sample data list 250,000 or so distinct CDR3 sequences, and around 3.5% of these were observed just once. About 20% of the sample comes from the top ten.

Specimen: PBMCs, collected 15 days after the yellow fever booster vaccination. This sequence was found in a man between 18 and 35 years old who received the YFV17D yellow fever vaccine. The chain uses TRBV12-3 or TRBV12-4 and TRBJ1-6, with 8 junctional bases fitting TRBD1. The DNA is TGTGCCAGCAGTTTACGGGACAGGAGCAATTCACCCCTCCACTTT. It codes for CASSLRDRSNSPLHF.